Below, 25 T cell receptor beta chains from the same sample are listed, as sequenced in a study of T-cell memory formation after mild COVID-19. Each CDR3 protein gets one entry after TCRdb re-called the 5' RACE reads with MiXCR. The sample lists 550,000 to 700,000 distinct CDR3 sequences; around a sixth were seen once. The sample comprised PBMCs or a T cell subset sorted from them (not recorded which). The receptors stem from an adult woman who had mild COVID-19 (a few samples of this study predate the infection). Cell type and time point are not known.

This clonotype was seen more than once but under ten times. The CDR3 nucleotides read TGTGCCACCAGCAGGACCTCGCCAACGGAGGGAGGCTATGGCTACACCTTC. Its protein product is CATSRTSPTEGGYGYTF. The gene calls are TRBV15 and TRBJ1-2; D remains unclear. V was pared by 3 bases and J by 4 bases, with 21 bases between. CDR1 is LNHNV, CDR2 YYDKDF, per germline (reference sequence). The CDR3 length is 17 residues.

V and J are TRBV15 and TRBJ2-3; tentatively, D is TRBD2 (6 bases). Per germline, CDR1 LNHNV and CDR2 YYDKDF (reference sequence). The V end was cut by 1 base, the J end by 3 bases, with 14 bases between. There are 16 residues in the CDR3. CDR3 region: CATSRGTTSLTDTQYF. The CDR3 DNA follows: TGTGCCACCAGCAGAGGGACTACTTCACTTACAGATACGCAGTATTTT. Full variable domain (missing parts from reference TRBV15 and TRBJ2-3): DAMVIQNPRYQVTQFGKPVTLSCSQTLNHNVMYWYQQKSSQAPKLLFHYYDKDFNNEADTPDNFQSRRPNTSFCFLDIRSPGLGDTAMYLCATSRGTTSLTDTQYFGPGTRLTVL.

In this sample, this clonotype turned up a few times. The V and J genes are TRBV7-2 and TRBJ1-2; D is unresolved. This CDR3 contains 14 residues. The germline V and J ends were trimmed by 6 bases and 4 bases, with 15 bases remaining between them. Germline CDR1 reads SGHTA; CDR2 reads FQGNSA. CDR3 DNA: TGTGCCAGCAGTCCTCCGGGCTTTTCCTATGGCTACACCTTC. Residues: CASSPPGFSYGYTF.

The gene calls are TRBV29-1 and TRBJ1-2; D might be TRBD1 (6 bases). Deletions cut 7 bases from V and 8 bases from J, with 11 bases between. The CDR3 is 10 amino acids. Germline CDR1 is SQVTM and CDR2 is ANQGSEA. CDR3 in amino acids: CSDEGGGYTF. DNA of the CDR3: TGCAGCGATGAGGGGGGCGGCTACACCTTC.

This rearrangement joins TRBV6-5 to TRBJ2-6, with TRBD1 as a possible D gene (7 bases). Trimming took off 6 bases at V and 1 base at J, with 19 bases between the two ends. CDR3 length: 18 amino acids. Germline CDR1 and CDR2: MNHEY and SVGAGI. For the CDR3, the DNA is TGTGCCAGCAGCCCGTCGGGCAGGGGGGTTTCTGGGGCCAACGTCCTGACTTTC. Amino acids: CASSPSGRGVSGANVLTF.

Many counts were recorded for this clonotype. The chain links TRBV24-1 to TRBJ2-1; 8 nucleotides agree with TRBD2. The CDR3 contains 16 residues. V gave up 5 bases and J gave up 3 bases; unmatched junction bases: 8. Germline CDR1 KGHDR, CDR2 SFDVKD. CDR3 amino acids: CATSASRGGDYNEQFF. The CDR3 bases are TGTGCCACCAGTGCCTCCCGGGGGGGGGACTACAATGAGCAGTTCTTC.

Only a few counts were recorded for this clonotype. The rearrangement links TRBV5-5 to TRBJ2-2; 8 nucleotides line up with TRBD1. Trimming took 4 bases from V and 8 from J; bases not matched to a gene: 10. The CDR3 runs to 15 residues. The germline V gene has CDR1 SGHKS and CDR2 YYEKEE (reference sequence). The CDR3 bases are TGTGCCAGCAGCGTTCACAGGGGGAGAGAAGGGGAGCTGTTTTTT. Translation: CASSVHRGREGELFF.

This clonotype was observed a handful of times. V usage is TRBV20-1 and J usage is TRBJ2-3; 7 bases map to TRBD2. Germline V lookup: CDR1 DFQATT, CDR2 SNEGSKA (reference sequence). The V and J ends lost 0 bases and 4 bases, in that order; junction bases with no gene match: 13. The CDR3 spans 17 residues. For the CDR3, the DNA is TGCAGTGCTAGAGATCGGCGTGGCGGGAGTGGGGCAGATACGCAGTATTTT. Protein sequence: CSARDRRGGSGADTQYF.

The J gene is TRBJ2-3, the V gene TRBV5-5; TRBD2 might be the D (7 bases). V shed 2 bases and J shed 2 bases, with 15 bases lying between them. The CDR3 covers 16 residues. The germline CDR1 and CDR2 sequences are SGHKS and YYEKEE (reference sequence). Written as DNA, the CDR3 is TGTGCCAGCAGCTTAGGGGGACGGGGGGACACAGATACGCAGTATTTT. Its translation: CASSLGGRGDTDTQYF.

This clonotype came up many times. V is TRBV6-2 or TRBV6-3 and J is TRBJ1-2, with no clear D. The CDR3 has 10 amino acids. Germline-derived CDR1 and CDR2 are MNHEY and SVGEGT. Trimming removed 5 bases from V and 6 bases from J, with 4 bases in between. This CDR3 is CASSRDGYTF. CDR3 DNA sequence: TGTGCCAGCAGTCGAGATGGCTACACCTTC.

This clonotype was recorded at least ten times. This sequence joins TRBV4-1 and TRBJ1-4, with D perhaps TRBD1 (5 bases). The CDR3 extends over 15 amino acids. V dropped 1 base and J dropped 4 bases, with 10 bases sitting between them. Germline V gene data show CDR1 as MGHRA and CDR2 as YSYEKL. In nucleotides, the CDR3 is TGCGCCAGCAGCCAAGGGTACGGGGGTAATGAAAAACTGTTTTTT. Protein: CASSQGYGGNEKLFF.

In its sample, this clonotype was seen a few times. The V and J genes are TRBV3-1 and TRBJ2-1; no clear D gene. The V end was cut by 2 bases, the J end by 9 bases, with 11 bases between. The CDR3 extends over 13 amino acids. Germline lookup yields CDR1 LGHDT and CDR2 YNNKEL (reference sequence). CDR3 sequence: CASSQPSLPEQFF. The CDR3, as DNA: TGTGCCAGCAGCCAACCATCGTTACCTGAGCAGTTCTTC.

There are a few counts of this clonotype. This chain uses TRBV7-9 with TRBJ2-1; 9 positions match TRBD1. The germline gives CDR1 SEHNR, CDR2 FQNEAQ (reference sequence). V shed 5 bases, J shed 10 bases, and the junction held 6 bases outside the gene matches. This CDR3 spans 13 amino acids. CDR3 loop: CASSAQGAWEQFF. The DNA for the CDR3 is TGTGCCAGCAGCGCACAGGGGGCGTGGGAGCAGTTCTTC.

This chain uses TRBV24-1 with TRBJ2-1; a weak D match, TRBD1 (6 bases). Between the trimmed V and J ends, which lost 3 bases and 8 bases, there was a span of 16 bases. The V gene's germline CDR1 is KGHDR and CDR2 SFDVKD. This CDR3 is built from 15 residues. CDR3 bases: TGTGCCACCAGTGATCCTCTCCAGGGACAAGATGAGCAGTTCTTC. Protein product: CATSDPLQGQDEQFF.

The chain is built from TRBV7-3 and TRBJ1-1, with 10 bases lining up with TRBD1. CDR1 and CDR2 from the germline V gene are SGHTA and FQGTGA. The CDR3 sequence is 17 residues long. J gave up 1 base and V 2 bases, and 7 bases lay outside the gene matches. For the CDR3, the DNA is TGTGCCAGCAGCTTAGCCGGGACAGGGGTTAGGAACACTGAAGCTTTCTTT. The encoded protein is CASSLAGTGVRNTEAFF.

This clonotype was observed a handful of times. This sequence joins TRBV7-2 and TRBJ1-5; D unresolved. Germline CDR1 and CDR2: SGHTA and FQGNSA. The V end lost 2 bases, the J end lost 7 bases, and 9 bases lay between the germline ends. The CDR3 has 13 amino acids. The CDR3 region is CASSLNAFQPQHF. The CDR3 DNA sequence: TGTGCCAGCAGCTTAAACGCATTCCAGCCCCAGCATTTT. The full variable domain, in which reference TRBV7-2 and TRBJ1-5 provide the parts outside the CDR3, is GAGVSQSPSNKVTEKGKDVELRCDPISGHTALYWYRQSLGQGLEFLIYFQGNSAPDKSGLPSDRFSAERTGGSVSTLTIQRTQQEDSAVYLCASSLNAFQPQHFGDGTRLSIL.

This clonotype was observed a handful of times. The chain is built from TRBV7-8 and TRBJ1-1; possibly TRBD1 for D (5 bases). From germline, CDR1 is SGHVS and CDR2 FQNEAQ. The length of the CDR3 is 17 residues. Trimming shortened V by 1 base and J by 3 bases, and 18 bases separated the two germline ends. The CDR3 here is CASSLVYPGPPHTEAFF. The CDR3 DNA reads as TGTGCCAGCAGCTTAGTTTATCCGGGACCCCCACACACTGAAGCTTTCTTT.

The rearrangement links TRBV2 to TRBJ1-3; no firm D call. Germline V gene sequence: CDR1 SNHLY, CDR2 FYNNEI. The CDR3 covers 15 residues. Trimming cost V 7 bases and J 0 bases, with 13 bases left between them. CDR3 in DNA: TGTGCCAGCATACGGTACCTAAGCTCTGGAAACACCATATATTTT. Amino acid sequence: CASIRYLSSGNTIYF.

Sample share makes this clonotype medium-sized. Written as DNA, the CDR3 is TGCAGTGCTAGAGAGGCAGGTGGCAGGCTAGGGGAGCTGTTTTTT. This codes for CSAREAGGRLGELFF. The chain links TRBV20-1 to TRBJ2-2; D gene unclear. V was pared by 0 bases and J by 8 bases, with 16 bases between. This CDR3 spans 15 amino acids. Germline lookup yields CDR1 DFQATT and CDR2 SNEGSKA (reference sequence).

In this sample, this clonotype turned up a few times. The chain links TRBV20-1 to TRBJ1-1; a weak D match, TRBD1 (6 bases). Trimming removed 3 bases at V and 1 base at J, with 15 bases between. In germline, CDR1 is DFQATT, CDR2 SNEGSKA (reference sequence). CDR3 size: 15 residues. CDR3 sequence reads: CSARVRGKENTEAFF. Written as DNA, the CDR3 is TGCAGTGCTAGGGTTAGGGGGAAGGAGAACACTGAAGCTTTCTTT.

This clonotype has more than one count but fewer than ten. V usage is TRBV9 and J usage is TRBJ2-5, with 15 bases fitting TRBD2. Germline trimming cut 10 bases from V and 4 bases from J; bases unmatched to any gene: 2. CDR1 and CDR2 (germline): SGDLS, YYNGEE. The CDR3 totals 13 residues. CDR3 sequence reads: CAVGLAGGETQYF. CDR3 DNA sequence: TGTGCCGTGGGACTAGCGGGAGGAGAGACCCAGTACTTC.

The chain has TRBV6-2 or TRBV6-3 and TRBJ2-7; D may be TRBD1 (5 bases). Germline V gene lookup returns CDR1 MNHEY and CDR2 SVGEGT. The CDR3 is made up of 12 amino acids. Deletions cut 4 bases from V and 2 bases from J, with 6 bases between. This CDR3 reads CASSWTPYEQYF. For the CDR3, the DNA is TGTGCCAGCAGTTGGACACCCTACGAGCAGTACTTC.

This chain connects TRBV10-1 to TRBJ1-4; D may be TRBD1 (5 bases). The CDR3 covers 18 residues. Trimming pared 7 bases from V and 0 bases from J, leaving 21 bases between. Germline V CDR1 and CDR2: WNHNN, SYGVQD (reference sequence). As DNA, the CDR3 is TGCGCCAGCATGCGACTCGGGGGGACGGACGCAACTAATGAAAAACTGTTTTTT. Its protein is CASMRLGGTDATNEKLFF.

The chain is built from TRBV6-2 or TRBV6-3 and TRBJ2-5, with 9 bases fitting TRBD2. V lost 3 bases to trimming and J lost 4 bases; unmatched junction nucleotides: 6. This CDR3 contains 15 residues. Looked up from germline, CDR1 is MNHEY and CDR2 is SVGEGT. The CDR3 spells CASSYNSGGSETQYF. The DNA for the CDR3 is TGTGCCAGCAGTTATAATAGCGGGGGCTCAGAGACCCAGTACTTC.

The V and J genes are TRBV14 and TRBJ2-2, with 12 bases identical to TRBD1. Germline CDR1 reads SGHDN; CDR2 reads FVKESK. V lost 5 bases, J lost 9 bases, and 4 bases stayed unmatched. The CDR3 loop spans 14 amino acids. In nucleotides, the CDR3 is TGTGCCAGCAGCGGGACAGGGGGCTTCAGGGAGCTGTTTTTT. Encoded protein: CASSGTGGFRELFF.